This T cell receptor (beta chain) was sequenced for a study of siplizumab effects on memory and regulatory T cells. Clones were sequenced by immunoSEQ multiplex PCR, and TCRdb holds only the in-frame ones, with some missing. The table lists about 91,000 clones, more than 95% of them singletons, with around 0.03% in the top ten. Per the germline V gene, CDR1 is SGDLS and CDR2 is YYNGEE. The CDR3 has 17 residues. The V end was cut by 0 bases, the J end by 5 bases, with 20 bases between. A word on this clone: Its target is unknown.

The study, taken as a whole, reports: Naive or memory phenotype assignment was not possible for roughly 80-96% of proliferating CD4+ or CD8+ clones. A minor fraction of alloreactive clones, and no more, mapped to unstimulated subsets. Whether proliferating Tregs in siplizumab cultures suppress was not functionally confirmed.

Input material: naive CD4+ T cells sorted from blood. This receptor was taken from a human donor in good health. V usage is TRBV9 and J usage is TRBJ1-1; possible D gene TRBD1, 6 bases. The chain's CDR3 is CASSVGGPTGKGTEAFF. CDR3 coding DNA: TGTGCCAGCAGCGTAGGGGGTCCGACAGGAAAGGGGACTGAAGCTTTCTTT.